These 9 T cell receptor beta chains were sequenced from one sample in a study of control samples from healthy donors and cancer patients. The table came from immunoSEQ multiplex PCR; TCRdb's copy has only in-frame clones and leaves some out. The table shows 150,000 to 200,000 clones, with about 90% occurring only once. The sequencing input was blood. These receptors all come from a man aged 30 to 39 in good health.

This clone was seen a handful of times. Other nucleotide sequences in the sample specify the same CDR3. V is TRBV6-2 or TRBV6-3 and J is TRBJ1-3; D is ambiguous. The germline CDR1 and CDR2 sequences are MNHEY and SVGEGT. This CDR3 region has 15 residues. V was trimmed by 3 bases and J by 2 bases, leaving 11 bases between them. CDR3 DNA sequence: TGTGCCAGCAGTTATTCCACCGCCGCTGGAAACACCATATATTTT. Its translation is CASSYSTAAGNTIYF.

V is TRBV28 and J is TRBJ2-3; 14 bases are a match to TRBD2. Germline CDR1 is MDHEN and CDR2 is SYDVKM. The CDR3 is 16 residues long. V lost 5 bases and J lost 6; bases outside the gene matches: 7. CDR3 protein: CASSPRLAGGRDTQYF. CDR3 sequence (DNA): TGTGCCAGCAGTCCCAGACTAGCGGGAGGGCGGGATACGCAGTATTTT.

The chain links TRBV25-1 to TRBJ2-3, with D possibly TRBD1 on 5 matching bases. Germline loops: CDR1 MGHDK, CDR2 SYGVNS. The CDR3 length is 14 residues. The ends were cut back, 1 base at V and 1 base at J, with 6 bases in the middle. The CDR3 DNA sequence: TGTGCCAGCAGTGAATCAGGGCGCACAGATACGCAGTATTTT. Amino acids: CASSESGRTDTQYF.

The V call is TRBV4-1, the J call TRBJ1-2; D remains ambiguous. CDR1 is MGHRA, CDR2 YSYEKL, per germline. The CDR3 is 15 amino acids. Trimming left V 0 bases short and J 8 bases short, with 16 bases between. CDR3 region: CASSQERGFLRGYTF. CDR3 in DNA: TGCGCCAGCAGCCAAGAAAGAGGCTTTTTGCGGGGCTACACCTTC.

This clone occurred once. The chain links TRBV11-2 to TRBJ1-1; D remains unclear. Trimming took off 6 bases at V and 10 bases at J, with 15 bases between the two ends. Germline values: CDR1 SGHAT, CDR2 FQNNGV. The CDR3 contains 12 residues. CDR3 amino acids: CASRFAPGGAFF. The DNA for the CDR3 is TGTGCCAGCAGGTTCGCCCCGGGTGGAGCTTTCTTT.

This chain connects TRBV20-1 to TRBJ2-3, with unresolved D. This CDR3 spans 11 amino acids. Germline values: CDR1 DFQATT, CDR2 SNEGSKA (reference sequence). The V end was cut by 7 bases, the J end by 3 bases, with 8 bases between. CDR3 DNA: TGCAGTGAGTCAAGGACAGATACGCAGTATTTT. Translating gives CSESRTDTQYF.

V gene TRBV4-2 combines with J gene TRBJ2-3; 12 bases line up with TRBD2. The CDR3 has 17 residues. Germline V CDR1 and CDR2: LGHNA, YNFKEQ. J lost 6 bases, V lost 0 bases, and 7 bases had no gene match. The CDR3 coding sequence is TGTGCCAGCAGCCAAGATGGGCTAGCGGGAGGGTGGGATACGCAGTATTTT. The encoded protein is CASSQDGLAGGWDTQYF.

The DNA for the CDR3 is TGTGCCAGTAGAAAGACTAGCCCCTACAATGAGCAGTTCTTC. Translated, it gives CASRKTSPYNEQFF. This chain joins TRBV19 and TRBJ2-1; 7 bases line up with TRBD2. Trimming removed 6 bases from V and 2 bases from J; junction bases left unmatched: 4. The germline CDR1 and CDR2 sequences are LNHDA and SQIVND (reference sequence). The CDR3 runs 14 residues.

The chain joins TRBV24-1 to TRBJ2-2; TRBD2 matches 12 bases. J lost 1 base, V lost 3 bases, and 5 bases had no gene match. The CDR3 contains 18 residues. Germline V gene sequence: CDR1 KGHDR, CDR2 SFDVKD. As DNA, the CDR3 is TGTGCCACCAGTGATCACCTAGCGGGAGGGGGGAACACCGGGGAGCTGTTTTTT. Protein sequence: CATSDHLAGGGNTGELFF.